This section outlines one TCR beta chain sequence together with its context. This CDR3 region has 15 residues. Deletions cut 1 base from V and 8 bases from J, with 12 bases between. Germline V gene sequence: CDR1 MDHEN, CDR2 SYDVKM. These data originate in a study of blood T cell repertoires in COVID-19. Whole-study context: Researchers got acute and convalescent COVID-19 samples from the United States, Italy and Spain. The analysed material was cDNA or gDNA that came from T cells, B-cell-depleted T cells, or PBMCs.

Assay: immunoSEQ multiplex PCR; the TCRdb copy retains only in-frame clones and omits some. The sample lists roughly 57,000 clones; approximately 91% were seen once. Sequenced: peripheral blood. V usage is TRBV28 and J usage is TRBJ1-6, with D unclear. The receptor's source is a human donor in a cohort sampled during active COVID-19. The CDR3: CASSLLWGVHSPLHF. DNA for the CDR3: TGTGCCAGCAGTTTATTATGGGGAGTTCATTCACCCCTCCACTTT. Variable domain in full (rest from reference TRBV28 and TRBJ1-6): DVKVTQSSRYLVKRTGEKVFLECVQDMDHENMFWYRQDPGLGLRLIYFSYDVKMKEKGDIPEGYSVSREKKERFSLILESASTNQTSMYLCASSLLWGVHSPLHFGNGTRLTVT.